The 10 T cell receptor beta chains below all came from one sample that was sequenced in a study of CXCR3-negative and CXCR3-positive naive CD8 T cells. It was by 5' RACE with UMI labels that the TRB cDNA libraries were prepared. TCRdb reanalyzed the 5' RACE reads and collapses them to one entry per CDR3 protein, without DNA. This sample contains tens of thousands of distinct CDR3 sequences. The sample comprised naive CXCR3- CD8+ T cells from blood. The subset was: CD45RO-CCR7+CD27+CD95- naive CD8+ T cells lacking CXCR3 (TNR3-). The receptors shown here come from a human donor in good health. Some clones in this sample may be carry-over from other donors' samples.

This chain joins TRBV5-1 and TRBJ1-1; lacking DNA, the TRBD1 call made by TCRdb goes unchecked. The CDR3 is 15 amino acids. Germline loops: CDR1 SGHRS, CDR2 YFSETQ. The CDR3 is CASSLVGGVYTEAFF.

V gene TRBV11-2 combines with J gene TRBJ2-1; TCRdb calls TRBD2, which cannot be checked without DNA. Germline V CDR1 and CDR2: SGHAT, FQNNGV. CDR3 length equals 14 residues. The CDR3 spells CASTLAGEYNEQFF.

The chain recombines TRBV15 with TRBJ2-6. Looked up from germline, CDR1 is LNHNV and CDR2 is YYDKDF (reference sequence). The CDR3 runs 17 residues. CDR3 sequence reads: CATSRVGLLTGANVLTF.

The CDR3 sequence: CASSQQGNAEQETQYF. The chain recombines TRBV4-1 with TRBJ2-5; TCRdb indicates TRBD1, and absent DNA this call remains unverified. The CDR3 is made up of 16 amino acids. Germline CDR1 is MGHRA and CDR2 is YSYEKL.

The chain uses TRBV6-2 or TRBV6-3 and TRBJ2-5; the TCRdb call, TRBD1, lacks DNA for checking. CDR3 length: 15 amino acids. The germline V gene has CDR1 MNHEY and CDR2 SVGEGT. CDR3 in amino acids: CASSYSTGVVETQYF.

The V call is TRBV20-1, the J call TRBJ2-2; the D call from TCRdb, TRBD1, cannot be confirmed without DNA. CDR3 size: 15 residues. Germline values: CDR1 DFQATT, CDR2 SNEGSKA (reference sequence). The CDR3 is CSALQGRGNTGELFF.

The V gene is TRBV4-1, the J gene TRBJ1-5; TCRdb's D call of TRBD1 is untestable without DNA. The CDR3 is 15 amino acids. Germline CDR1 reads MGHRA; CDR2 reads YSYEKL. This chain's CDR3 is CASSQERGGNQPQHF.

The CDR3 loop is CASGPSGAGYEQYF. The chain has TRBV19 and TRBJ2-7; TCRdb lists TRBD1, though no DNA is available to test this call. The CDR3 has 14 amino acids. CDR1 and CDR2 from the germline V gene are LNHDA and SQIVND (reference sequence).

The chain joins TRBV11-3 to TRBJ2-1; checking the TCRdb D call of TRBD1 is not possible without DNA. Germline CDR1 SGHNT, CDR2 YENEEA. The CDR3 covers 16 residues. CDR3: CASRSPGDAGDNEQFF.

CDR3 amino acids: CASSERNYEQYF. J is TRBJ2-7 and V is TRBV2. The length of the CDR3 is 12 residues. Germline CDR1 is SNHLY and CDR2 is FYNNEI. Full variable domain (remainder filled in from reference TRBV2 and TRBJ2-7): EPEVTQTPSHQVTQMGQEVILRCVPISNHLYFYWYRQILGQKVEFLVSFYNNEISEKSEIFDDQFSVERPDGSNFTLKIRSTKLEDSAMYFCASSERNYEQYFGPGTRLTVT.